This T cell receptor (beta chain) was found in a study of T cells in localized non-small cell lung cancer. Findings and limits, study-wide: Researchers found a median approximately 55 of the top 100 tumor clones in adjacent lung. Sequencing involved a lone tumor region, leaving heterogeneity possible. Among the tissues sampled, uninvolved adjacent lung had the highest T cell clonality, above tumor.

Germline V gene lookup returns CDR1 SQVTM and CDR2 ANQGSEA. Trimming left V 4 bases short and J 7 bases short, with 17 bases between. This CDR3 is built from 14 residues. As concerns this clone: What it binds is not known.

Sequenced by immunoSEQ multiplex PCR; TCRdb stores in-frame clones only, minus some. The sample holds roughly 1,700 clones, around 41% seen once. The receptor was isolated from a female donor aged 60 or older with stage I lung adenocarcinoma. The genes are TRBV29-1 and TRBJ1-3, with D perhaps matching TRBD1 (5 bases). Sample: lung tumor tissue, taken before any cancer treatment. CDR3 protein: CSVGGTGPGNTIYF. In DNA, the CDR3 is TGCAGCGTTGGGGGGACGGGACCCGGGAACACCATATATTTT.